Following are 11 T cell receptor beta chains from one sample sequenced in a study of blood T cell repertoires in COVID-19. Using immunoSEQ multiplex PCR, the repertoire was profiled, and TCRdb retains in-frame clones only, with some absent. The data hold approximately 310,000 clones, with about nine tenths observed a single time. What was sequenced was PBMCs or T cells enriched from blood (not recorded which). The receptors derive from a man between 60 and 75 years old who had recovered from COVID-19.

The chain couples TRBV10-3 to TRBJ1-2; D remains unclear. CDR1 and CDR2 from the germline V gene are ENHRY and SYGVKD. Trimming cost V 0 bases and J 4 bases, with 6 bases left between them. This CDR3 has 13 residues. CDR3 bases: TGTGCCATCAGTGAGTCTCCGGGCTATGGCTACACCTTC. Translated: CAISESPGYGYTF.

This clone was observed a single time. The rearrangement links TRBV6-5 to TRBJ1-2; TRBD1 is a possible D gene (6 bases). The germline CDR1 and CDR2 sequences are MNHEY and SVGAGI. The CDR3 contains 14 residues. The V gene lost 4 bases and the J gene lost 8 bases, with 17 bases spanning the gap. CDR3 region: CASSSGGSLGGYTF. DNA for the CDR3: TGTGCCAGCAGTTCGGGGGGCTCCCTTGGGGGCTACACCTTC.

This chain links TRBV3-1 (or the pseudogene TRBV3-2) with TRBJ1-6, with 10 bases that match TRBD1. CDR3 length equals 15 residues. Germline CDR1 is LGHDT and CDR2 is YNNKEL (reference sequence). The V and J ends lost 6 bases and 10 bases, in that order; junction bases with no gene match: 9. This CDR3 is CASSGSGTGESPLHF. The CDR3 DNA reads TGTGCCAGCAGTGGGAGCGGGACAGGGGAATCACCCCTCCACTTT.

The rearrangement uses TRBV9 and TRBJ2-1; TRBD2 might be the D (5 bases). Germline lookup yields CDR1 SGDLS and CDR2 YYNGEE. The CDR3 totals 15 residues. The V and J ends lost 1 base and 4 bases respectively, with 12 bases between them. The CDR3 region is CASSVWGDSYNEQFF. DNA of the CDR3: TGTGCCAGCAGCGTATGGGGAGACTCTTACAATGAGCAGTTCTTC.

This chain joins TRBV5-6 and TRBJ1-4, with D perhaps TRBD1 (6 bases). Germline V gives CDR1 SGHDT, CDR2 YYEEEE. Trimming took off 1 base at V and 7 bases at J, with 11 bases between the two ends. CDR3 length: 14 amino acids. The CDR3 DNA reads TGTGCCAGCAGCTTGAGGGGGTGGGGTGAAAAACTGTTTTTT. This encodes CASSLRGWGEKLFF.

This sequence joins TRBV7-9 and TRBJ1-4; no clear D. Trimming left V 1 base short and J 6 bases short, with 9 bases between. Germline assignment: CDR1 SEHNR and CDR2 FQNEAQ (reference sequence). CDR3 length: 14 amino acids. Here the CDR3 DNA reads TGTGCCAGCAGCTTAGGAGGAAATCATGAAAAACTGTTTTTT. It is translated as CASSLGGNHEKLFF.

The CDR3 region has the DNA TGCAGCGTTGGACAGCTCTATGGCTACACCTTC. This encodes CSVGQLYGYTF. The chain recombines TRBV29-1 with TRBJ1-2; tentatively, D is TRBD1 (5 bases). Per germline, CDR1 SQVTM and CDR2 ANQGSEA. Trimming pared 4 bases from V and 4 bases from J, leaving 7 bases between. CDR3 length: 11 amino acids.

This clone was detected only a few times. The chain couples TRBV5-1 to TRBJ1-5; 10 nucleotides match TRBD1. CDR3 length: 15 residues. The V gene end was trimmed by 4 bases and the J gene end by 2 bases; junction bases not matched to a gene: 3. Germline CDR1 and CDR2: SGHRS and YFSETQ. This chain's CDR3 is CASSDGQGGNQPQHF. The DNA of the CDR3 is TGCGCCAGCAGCGACGGACAGGGGGGCAATCAGCCCCAGCATTTT.

Note on this clone: Other DNA variants within this sample encode the same CDR3. The CDR3 loop reads CASSQGEGQPQHF. The CDR3, as DNA: TGTGCCAGCAGCCAAGGAGAGGGTCAGCCCCAGCATTTT. J is TRBJ1-5 and V is TRBV14, with unresolved D. V lost 1 base to trimming and J lost 6 bases, with 7 bases between them. CDR1 and CDR2 (germline): SGHDN, FVKESK. The CDR3 has 13 amino acids.

The chain combines TRBV10-3 with TRBJ2-1; 9 nucleotides line up with TRBD2. The CDR3 length is 14 residues. The germline gives CDR1 ENHRY, CDR2 SYGVKD. V trimming: 7 bases; J trimming: 7 bases; junction bases outside the gene matches: 8. DNA for the CDR3: TGTGCCATCAAGGCGGGAGGGGACGGTAATGAGCAGTTCTTC. It specifies CAIKAGGDGNEQFF.

This clone was counted ten times or more. V and J are TRBV5-1 and TRBJ2-3; 8 bases align to TRBD2. CDR1 and CDR2 (germline): SGHRS, YFSETQ. The V segment lost 0 bases and the J segment 4 bases; nucleotides outside the gene matches: 7. The CDR3 sequence is 16 residues long. This chain's CDR3 is CASSLAGGPFADTQYF. The CDR3 region has the DNA TGCGCCAGCAGCTTGGCGGGAGGGCCTTTCGCAGATACGCAGTATTTT.